This is a list of T cell receptor beta chains from one sample in a study of blood T cell repertoires in COVID-19. Method: immunoSEQ multiplex PCR; TCRdb's copy keeps in-frame clones and lacks some. The repertoire has 140,000 to 150,000 clones, 80% to 85% of them found once; the top ten carry more than 4.5%. Source material: PBMCs or T cells enriched from blood (not recorded which). The receptors come from a woman between 45 and 65 years old who had been exposed to COVID-19. Each CDR3 is given with its conserved first and last residue. A D gene is named only where the DNA matches it firmly. Rows give clone size only sometimes, using once, few, many, or a class for an expanded clone.

cdr3_nt	cdr3_aa	j_call	v_call	d_call	clone_size
TGTGCCAGCAGCCAAGGGGGGACACGCCACACTGAAGCTTTCTTT	CASSQGGTRHTEAFF	TRBJ1-1	TRBV3-1/TRBV3-2	NA	few
TGCGCCAGCAGCCAAGAGGAGAGAGCTCCACATGGCTACACCTTC	CASSQEERAPHGYTF	TRBJ1-2	TRBV4-3	NA	NA
TGTGCCACTTCCATGGGACAGACGTTGGACACCATATATTTT	CATSMGQTLDTIYF	TRBJ1-3	TRBV19	TRBD1	NA
TGTGCCAGTAGTACGGGACTAGCGGCCCTCAGCTCCTACAATGAGCAGTTCTTC	CASSTGLAALSSYNEQFF	TRBJ2-1	TRBV19	TRBD2	NA
TGTGCCAGCAGTGATCATCCGGGTCTCACTGAAGCTTTCTTT	CASSDHPGLTEAFF	TRBJ1-1	TRBV6-1	NA	NA
TGTGCCAGCAGCTTAGATAGCGGGGGGGCTATAGATACGCAGTATTTT	CASSLDSGGAIDTQYF	TRBJ2-3	TRBV5-4	TRBD2	NA
TGTGCCAGCAGCTTCCGGACTAGCGGAGAGACCCAGTACTTC	CASSFRTSGETQYF	TRBJ2-5	TRBV7-2	TRBD2	NA
TGTGCCAGCAGTGATAGGGGGAGCTCCTACGAGCAGTACTTC	CASSDRGSSYEQYF	TRBJ2-7	TRBV25-1	NA	NA
TGTGCCAGCAGTTACGTGGGACAGAAAACCGGGGAGCTGTTTTTT	CASSYVGQKTGELFF	TRBJ2-2	TRBV6-5	TRBD1	NA
TGTGCCAGCAGCACCTGGACTAGCGGCTACTCCTACAATGAGCAGTTCTTC	CASSTWTSGYSYNEQFF	TRBJ2-1	TRBV7-9	TRBD2	NA
TGCGCCAGCAGCCGTGAGTACCAAGAGACCCAGTACTTC	CASSREYQETQYF	TRBJ2-5	TRBV5-1	NA	NA
TGTGCCAGCAGCTTATTTCGCGAACCCACCACCTACGAGCAGTACTTC	CASSLFREPTTYEQYF	TRBJ2-7	TRBV7-6	NA	NA
TGTGCCAGCAGCTTAGTTGGAGGGGGAGGGAGCACAGATACGCAGTATTTT	CASSLVGGGGSTDTQYF	TRBJ2-3	TRBV7-2	NA	NA
TGTGCCATCAGCCAAAGGGAGGACGAGCAGTACTTC	CAISQREDEQYF	TRBJ2-7	TRBV10-3	NA	NA
TGTGCCAGCAGTTACGGAGGGGTCGAGCAGTACTTC	CASSYGGVEQYF	TRBJ2-7	TRBV6-6	NA	NA
TGCGCCAGCAGCCAATTCACAGGGACCCCCTACGAGCAGTACTTC	CASSQFTGTPYEQYF	TRBJ2-7	TRBV4-1	NA	NA
TGTGCCAGCAGTTTGCAGGGCTCCTATGGCTACACCTTC	CASSLQGSYGYTF	TRBJ1-2	TRBV27	NA	NA
TGTGCCAGCAGCGGGGGCGTAGCAAGGAAGCTGTTCTTC	CASSGGVARKLFF	TRBJ2-1	TRBV5-6	NA	NA
TGTGCCAGCAGCTTAACAGGGTCGGAGACCCAGTACTTC	CASSLTGSETQYF	TRBJ2-5	TRBV5-8	NA	NA
TGCGCCAGCAGGAAACAAGCAATGGGGACAGGGGCCTATGGCTACACCTTC	CASRKQAMGTGAYGYTF	TRBJ1-2	TRBV10-2	TRBD1	NA
TGTGCCAGCAAAACGCTAGGAGTGGACGAGCAGTACTTC	CASKTLGVDEQYF	TRBJ2-7	TRBV6-5	NA	once
TGTGCCAGCAGTGCAGGAGGTCTTGCAACTAATGAAAAACTGTTTTTT	CASSAGGLATNEKLFF	TRBJ1-4	TRBV19	NA	NA
TGTGCCAGCAGCCAAGCCGGGACAGGGGCCTACGAGCAGTACTTC	CASSQAGTGAYEQYF	TRBJ2-7	TRBV14	TRBD1	NA
TGTGCCAGCAGCTTCAAATCAGGGGGCAATCAGCCCCAGCATTTT	CASSFKSGGNQPQHF	TRBJ1-5	TRBV7-8	NA	NA
TGTGCCAGCTCCGCGGGGGGGCCCGGAGCTTTCTTT	CASSAGGPGAFF	TRBJ1-1	TRBV9	NA	NA
TGTGCCAGCAGTTTATCCGTCGGGACCCAGTACTTC	CASSLSVGTQYF	TRBJ2-5	TRBV28	NA	NA
TGTGCCAGCAGGTCTAGCGGGAGCTACAATGAGCAGTTCTTC	CASRSSGSYNEQFF	TRBJ2-1	TRBV3-1/TRBV3-2	TRBD2	NA
TGCGCCAGCAGGGCAGATGGGGCCAACGTCCTGACTTTC	CASRADGANVLTF	TRBJ2-6	TRBV10-1	NA	few
TGTGCCAGCGGTCGGAGCGACACAGATACGCAGTATTTT	CASGRSDTDTQYF	TRBJ2-3	TRBV5-6	NA	once
TGCGCCAGCAGCCTCAATAATTCACCCCTCCACTTT	CASSLNNSPLHF	TRBJ1-6	TRBV4-1	NA	NA
TGCGCCAGCAGCTTGGGACTAGCGGGGGTCTCCTACGAGCAGTACTTC	CASSLGLAGVSYEQYF	TRBJ2-7	TRBV5-1	TRBD2	NA
TGCGCCAGCAGCCATCCACAGGGGGCCACTGAAGCTTTCTTT	CASSHPQGATEAFF	TRBJ1-1	TRBV4-1	TRBD1	NA
TGTGCCAGCAGCTTAGCGACAGGGGCCTGGGGTCAGCCCCAGCATTTT	CASSLATGAWGQPQHF	TRBJ1-5	TRBV7-2	TRBD1	NA
TGTGCCAGCAGCTTGAATGGGCGCGAGCAGTTCTTC	CASSLNGREQFF	TRBJ2-1	TRBV5-8	NA	NA
TGTGCCAGCAGCCCTCGGGACAGCTCTGGAAACACCATATATTTT	CASSPRDSSGNTIYF	TRBJ1-3	TRBV5-6	TRBD1	NA
TGCAGCGTTGAAGATCGGTTTGAGCAGTACTTC	CSVEDRFEQYF	TRBJ2-7	TRBV29-1	NA	NA
TGTGCCAGCAGTTTATCGGGGGGTATTGAGCAGTTCTTC	CASSLSGGIEQFF	TRBJ2-1	TRBV27	NA	NA
TGTGCCAGCAGCTTGTCCGGGGGGCTAGGTTCACCCCTCCACTTT	CASSLSGGLGSPLHF	TRBJ1-6	TRBV5-6	NA	NA
TGTGCCAGCAGTTCCCAAATCGGGGAGCTGTTTTTT	CASSSQIGELFF	TRBJ2-2	TRBV12-3/TRBV12-4	NA	NA
TGCGCCAGCAGTACAGGGGGCGCGTCTGAAGCTTTCTTT	CASSTGGASEAFF	TRBJ1-1	TRBV5-1	TRBD1	few
TGTGCTAGTGGTCCGGGACAAAGGGGCACTGAAGCTTTCTTT	CASGPGQRGTEAFF	TRBJ1-1	TRBV12-5	NA	NA
TGTGCCAGCAGCCAGGGACAGTTTTCACCCCTCCACTTT	CASSQGQFSPLHF	TRBJ1-6	TRBV14	TRBD1	NA
TGTGCCACCAGCAGTTGGGACAGGCTCTCCTACGAGCAGTACTTC	CATSSWDRLSYEQYF	TRBJ2-7	TRBV15	TRBD1	NA
TGTGCCACCAGCAGTGCAACAGAATACCAAGAGACCCAGTACTTC	CATSSATEYQETQYF	TRBJ2-5	TRBV15	NA	NA
TGTGCCAGCAGCTTGGGACCACAAGGTTGGAGTTCCTTC	CASSLGPQGWSSF	TRBJ1-2	TRBV5-6	NA	NA
TGTGCCAGCAGCCAAGATATAGGTCTAGGGGGATCTGGGGCCAACGTCCTGACTTTC	CASSQDIGLGGSGANVLTF	TRBJ2-6	TRBV3-1/TRBV3-2	NA	NA